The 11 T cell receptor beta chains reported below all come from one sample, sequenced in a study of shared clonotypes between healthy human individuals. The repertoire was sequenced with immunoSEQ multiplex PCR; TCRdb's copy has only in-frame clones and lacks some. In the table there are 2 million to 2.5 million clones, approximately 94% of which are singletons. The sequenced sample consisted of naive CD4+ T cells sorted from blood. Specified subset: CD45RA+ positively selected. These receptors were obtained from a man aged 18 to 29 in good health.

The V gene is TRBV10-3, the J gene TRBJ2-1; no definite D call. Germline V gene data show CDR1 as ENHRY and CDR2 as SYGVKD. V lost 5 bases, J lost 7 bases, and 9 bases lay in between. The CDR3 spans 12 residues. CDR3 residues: CAISQNSNEQFF. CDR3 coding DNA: TGTGCCATCAGTCAGAACTCTAATGAGCAGTTCTTC.

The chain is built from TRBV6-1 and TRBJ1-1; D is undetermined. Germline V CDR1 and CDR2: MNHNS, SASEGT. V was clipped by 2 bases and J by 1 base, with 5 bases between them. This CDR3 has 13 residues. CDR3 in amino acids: CASSEHPNTEAFF. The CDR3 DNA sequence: TGTGCCAGCAGTGAACATCCGAACACTGAAGCTTTCTTT.

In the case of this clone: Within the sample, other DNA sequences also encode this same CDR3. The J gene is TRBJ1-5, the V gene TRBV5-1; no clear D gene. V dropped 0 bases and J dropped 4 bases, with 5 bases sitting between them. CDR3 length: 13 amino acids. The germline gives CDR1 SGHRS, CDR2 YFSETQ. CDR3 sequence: CASSLDLNQPQHF. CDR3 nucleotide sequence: TGCGCCAGCAGCTTGGATCTTAATCAGCCCCAGCATTTT.

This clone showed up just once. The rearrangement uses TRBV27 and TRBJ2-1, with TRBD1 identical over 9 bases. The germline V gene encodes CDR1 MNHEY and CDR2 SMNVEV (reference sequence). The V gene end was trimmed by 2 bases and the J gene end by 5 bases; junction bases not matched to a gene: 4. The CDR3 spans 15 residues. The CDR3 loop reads CASSLVGTGHNEQFF. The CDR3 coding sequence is TGTGCCAGCAGTTTAGTAGGGACAGGGCACAATGAGCAGTTCTTC.

This CDR3 is CASGLRQGTYEQYF. CDR3 nucleotide sequence: TGTGCTAGTGGTTTGAGACAGGGGACGTACGAGCAGTACTTC. The chain combines TRBV12-5 with TRBJ2-7; 8 positions match TRBD1. CDR3 length equals 14 residues. The germline V gene has CDR1 LGHNT and CDR2 FRNRAP. Trimming removed 2 bases from V and 4 bases from J; junction bases left unmatched: 4.

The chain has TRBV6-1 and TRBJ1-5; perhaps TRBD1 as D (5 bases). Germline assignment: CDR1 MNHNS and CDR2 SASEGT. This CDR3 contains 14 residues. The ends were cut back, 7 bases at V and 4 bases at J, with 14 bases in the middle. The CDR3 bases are TGTGCCAGCAACAGAGGGGTAACGAATCAGCCCCAGCATTTT. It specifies CASNRGVTNQPQHF.

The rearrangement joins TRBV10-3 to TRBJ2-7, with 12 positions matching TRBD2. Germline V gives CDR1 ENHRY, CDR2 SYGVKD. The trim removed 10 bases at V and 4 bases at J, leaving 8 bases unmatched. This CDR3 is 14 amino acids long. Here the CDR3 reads CARLAGVVLYEQYF. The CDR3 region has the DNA TGTGCCAGACTAGCGGGAGTTGTCCTTTACGAGCAGTACTTC.

The CDR3 spells CASSSRQGGRETQYF. The CDR3 DNA follows: TGTGCCAGCAGCTCTAGGCAGGGCGGAAGAGAGACCCAGTACTTC. The chain uses TRBV9 and TRBJ2-5, with D perhaps TRBD1 (5 bases). Germline V gene data show CDR1 as SGDLS and CDR2 as YYNGEE. The CDR3 is made up of 15 amino acids. The V and J ends lost 4 bases and 4 bases respectively, with 17 bases between them. The full variable domain, its missing parts supplied by reference TRBV9 and TRBJ2-5, is DSGVTQTPKHLITATGQRVTLRCSPRSGDLSVYWYQQSLDQGLQFLIQYYNGEERAKGNILERFSAQQFPDLHSELNLSSLELGDSALYFCASSSRQGGRETQYFGPGTRLLVL.

The CDR3 loop reads CASSLSGGESYNEQFF. The CDR3 DNA reads as TGCGCCAGCAGCTTGTCGGGGGGAGAATCCTACAATGAGCAGTTCTTC. This rearrangement joins TRBV5-1 to TRBJ2-1; 7 bases fit TRBD2. With 1 base clipped from V and 1 base from J, the junction kept 5 bases outside the gene matches. Germline-derived CDR1 and CDR2 are SGHRS and YFSETQ. The CDR3 totals 16 residues.

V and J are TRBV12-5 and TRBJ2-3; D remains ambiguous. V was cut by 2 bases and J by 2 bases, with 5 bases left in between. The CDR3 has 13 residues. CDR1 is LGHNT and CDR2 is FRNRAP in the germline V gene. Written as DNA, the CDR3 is TGTGCTAGTGGTTTGACAGCCACAGATACGCAGTATTTT. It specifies CASGLTATDTQYF.

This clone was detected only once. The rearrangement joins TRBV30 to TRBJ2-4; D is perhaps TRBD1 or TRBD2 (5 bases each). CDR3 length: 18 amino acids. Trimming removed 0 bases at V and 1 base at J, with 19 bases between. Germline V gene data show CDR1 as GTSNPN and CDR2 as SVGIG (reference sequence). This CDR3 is CAWSVLSGAESAKNIQYF. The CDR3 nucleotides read TGTGCCTGGAGTGTACTTTCCGGGGCAGAGTCGGCCAAAAACATTCAGTACTTC.